Included here is one TCR beta chain sequence, with context. The data derive from a study of blood T cell repertoires in COVID-19. Overall study: Acute-phase and convalescent COVID-19 samples originated in the United States, Italy and Spain. T cells, B-cell-depleted T cells, or PBMCs provided the cDNA or gDNA that served as material.

Original handling: Amplification of reference gene primers provided the estimated nucleated cell counts. Produced via immunoSEQ multiplex PCR; TCRdb's table is partial and in-frame only. The DNA gave D and trimming, while V, J and clone size come from that table. The sample consists of 200,000 to 250,000 clones, approximately 82% of them appearing once. Germline-derived CDR1 and CDR2 are SQVTM and ANQGSEA. The ends were cut back, 7 bases at V and 3 bases at J, with 9 bases in the middle. CDR3 length: 11 amino acids. The sequencing sample was made of peripheral blood. The chain employs TRBV29-1 and TRBJ1-2, with TRBD1 as a possible D gene (6 bases). The origin of this receptor is a man aged 50-59 years with active or convalescent COVID-19. CDR3 in amino acids: CSGSGDYGYTF. The CDR3, as DNA: TGCAGCGGATCAGGGGACTATGGCTACACCTTC.